This TCR beta chain was identified during a study of cytomegalovirus exposure and HLA in healthy donors. Study-wide background: There were around 390 genotyped donors. Of these, about 81% fell in the genetic ancestry cluster associated with self-reported Caucasian donors. The study, taken as a whole, reports: Later, an analysis showed that TCR beta chains associated with HLA were more clonally expanded than others that were equally common.

Per germline, CDR1 MNHNS and CDR2 SASEGT. The CDR3 spans 14 residues. V was pared by 3 bases and J by 0 bases, with 3 bases between. Comment on this clone: Its specificity is not known.

Healthy individuals who donated bone marrow served as the donors. A multiplex PCR was run with 60 Vbeta primers and 13 Jbeta primers. As processed by the authors: Later analysis identified tens of millions of unique TCR beta chains, about 10 million shared. Generated by immunoSEQ multiplex PCR, the TCRdb table keeps only in-frame clones and is missing some. V, J and clone size reflect that table, while D and trimming were determined from the DNA. The sample holds 150,000 to 200,000 clones, over 65% seen once. V usage is TRBV6-1 and J usage is TRBJ2-6; D uncertain. The TCR sequence derives from a middle-aged man in good health and CMV-seropositive. Sequencing was carried out using PBMCs. The CDR3 sequence is CASSDNSGANVLTF. The CDR3 DNA follows: TGTGCCAGCAGTGACAACTCTGGGGCCAACGTCCTGACTTTC.